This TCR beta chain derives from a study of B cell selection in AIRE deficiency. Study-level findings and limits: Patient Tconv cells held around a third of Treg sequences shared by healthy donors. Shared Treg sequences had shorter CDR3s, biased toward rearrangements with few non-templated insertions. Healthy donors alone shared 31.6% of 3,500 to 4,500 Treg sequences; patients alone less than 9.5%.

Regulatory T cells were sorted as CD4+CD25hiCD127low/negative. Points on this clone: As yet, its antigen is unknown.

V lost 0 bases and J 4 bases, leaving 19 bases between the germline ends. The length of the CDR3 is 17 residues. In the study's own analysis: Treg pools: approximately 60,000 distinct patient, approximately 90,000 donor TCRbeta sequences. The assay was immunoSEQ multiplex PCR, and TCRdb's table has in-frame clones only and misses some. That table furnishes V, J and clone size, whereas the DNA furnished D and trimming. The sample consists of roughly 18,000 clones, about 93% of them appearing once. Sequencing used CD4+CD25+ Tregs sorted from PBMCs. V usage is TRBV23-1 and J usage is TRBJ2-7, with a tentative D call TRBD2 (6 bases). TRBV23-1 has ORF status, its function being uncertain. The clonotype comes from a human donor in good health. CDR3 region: CASSQSIGGRSFYEQYF. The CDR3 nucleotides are TGCGCCAGCAGTCAATCGATTGGAGGGCGATCGTTTTACGAGCAGTACTTC.